A single sample gave rise to the 3 T cell receptor beta chains below, sequenced in a study of T cells after yellow fever vaccination. Via MiXCR, TCRdb re-called the 5' RACE reads, giving one row per CDR3 protein. The sample holds over 150,000 distinct CDR3 sequences, approximately 6.8% seen once. Specimen: CD4+ T cells sorted from PBMCs, collected 4 to 5 days after the first yellow fever vaccination. Every receptor here comes from a man between 18 and 29 years old who received the YFV17D yellow fever vaccine.

This clonotype was observed a few times. CDR3 DNA sequence: TGTGCCAGCAATTCCGGGACAGGACTCCAAGAGACCCAGTACTTC. Protein sequence: CASNSGTGLQETQYF. The V and J genes are TRBV5-4 and TRBJ2-5; TRBD1 matches 8 bases. V lost 6 bases, J lost 1 base, and 8 bases stayed unmatched. CDR1 SGHNT and CDR2 YYREEE come from the germline V gene (reference sequence). This CDR3 is 15 amino acids long. The full variable domain, in which reference TRBV5-4 and TRBJ2-5 provide the parts outside the CDR3, is ETGVTQSPTHLIKTRGQQVTLRCSSQSGHNTVSWYQQALGQGPQFIFQYYREEENGRGNFPPRFSGLQFPNYSSELNVNALELDDSALYLCASNSGTGLQETQYFGPGTRLLVL.

This clonotype was counted ten times or more. This chain connects TRBV7-9 to TRBJ1-5; no clear D gene. This CDR3 spans 14 amino acids. Germline V gene sequence: CDR1 SEHNR, CDR2 FQNEAQ (reference sequence). The V and J ends lost 2 bases and 6 bases respectively, with 11 bases between them. This CDR3 reads CASSLMGSGQPQHF. The CDR3 region has the DNA TGTGCCAGCAGCTTAATGGGGTCCGGTCAGCCCCAGCATTTT.

The rearrangement uses TRBV3-1 and TRBJ1-2, with 9 nucleotides matching TRBD1. Trimming took 4 bases from V and 4 from J; bases not matched to a gene: 1. The CDR3 is made up of 13 amino acids. CDR1 and CDR2 from the germline V gene are LGHDT and YNNKEL (reference sequence). CDR3 in amino acids: CASSPQGAYGYTF. The CDR3 bases are TGTGCCAGCAGCCCACAGGGGGCCTATGGCTACACCTTC. Together with reference TRBV3-1 and TRBJ1-2, the CDR3 gives the full variable domain: DTAVSQTPKYLVTQMGNDKSIKCEQNLGHDTMYWYKQDSKKFLKIMFSYNNKELIINETVPNRFSPKSPDKAHLNLHINSLELGDSAVYFCASSPQGAYGYTFGSGTRLTVV.